The present TCR beta chain was sequenced within a study of T cell clones after liver transplantation. V was trimmed by 1 base and J by 3 bases, leaving 12 bases between them. The CDR3 is 15 residues long. Germline V gene data show CDR1 as KGHSH and CDR2 as LQKENI. Sequencing was performed with immunoSEQ multiplex PCR; in TCRdb, only in-frame clones are kept and a portion is missing. The sample records 95,000 to 110,000 clones, around four fifths being singletons. The chain uses TRBV18 and TRBJ1-1; D is perhaps TRBD1 (5 bases). This receptor was taken from a human donor who received a liver transplant. The source material was CD4+ T cells from blood, sampled before liver transplant. The chain's CDR3 is CASSPLEGSDTEAFF. CDR3 DNA sequence: TGTGCCAGCTCACCACTGGAGGGGAGCGACACTGAAGCTTTCTTT.